What follows are 11 T cell receptor beta chains derived from one specimen sequenced in a study of CD8 T cells in Susac syndrome. RNA, at roughly 0.5 to 1 ug, was reverse transcribed with random hexamers. TCRdb ran MiXCR on the immunoSEQ multiplex PCR reads and lists one entry per CDR3 protein. The top ten clones hold 0.09% to 0.1% of a sample with approximately 180,000 distinct CDR3 sequences, 80% to 95% of them seen once. The sequenced sample was CD4+ T cells from PBMCs. These receptors were taken from a human donor with multiple sclerosis.

This chain connects TRBV11-2 to TRBJ1-4, with D maybe TRBD1 (6 bases). The CDR3 spans 13 residues. Trimming took 5 bases from V and 11 from J, leaving 15 bases between them. Germline CDR1 and CDR2: SGHAT and FQNNGV. The CDR3 coding sequence is TGTGCCAGCAGCCCAGGGGACATTGCTAAACTGTTTTTT. Translated: CASSPGDIAKLFF.

V is TRBV20-1 and J is TRBJ1-3, with D perhaps matching TRBD1 (5 bases). Per germline, CDR1 DFQATT and CDR2 SNEGSKA (reference sequence). V was pared by 6 bases and J by 2 bases, with 11 bases between. The CDR3 totals 13 residues. The CDR3: CSAPGPAGNTIYF. CDR3 nucleotides: TGCAGTGCCCCAGGGCCCGCTGGAAACACCATATATTTT.

The chain links TRBV27 to TRBJ1-6; the D gene is possibly TRBD1 (5 bases). CDR1 and CDR2 from the germline V gene are MNHEY and SMNVEV (reference sequence). The CDR3 covers 15 residues. Trimming removed 8 bases at V and 2 bases at J, with 13 bases between. This CDR3 reads CASSERGTYNSPLHF. Written as DNA, the CDR3 is TGTGCCAGCTCGGAGAGGGGTACCTATAATTCACCCCTCCACTTT.

This chain uses TRBV5-1 with TRBJ2-2, with D perhaps TRBD1 (6 bases). Germline V CDR1 and CDR2: SGHRS, YFSETQ. Trimming shortened V by 0 bases and J by 4 bases, and 10 bases separated the two germline ends. The CDR3 is 15 residues long. The chain's CDR3 is CASSLVGGRTGELFF. DNA of the CDR3: TGCGCCAGCAGCTTGGTAGGGGGTCGCACCGGGGAGCTGTTTTTT.

This rearrangement joins TRBV7-8 to TRBJ2-2, with 8 bases lining up with TRBD2. The junction had 10 bases not matched to a gene; V was cut back by 5 bases and J by 5 bases. The CDR3 has 16 amino acids. CDR1 is SGHVS, CDR2 FQNEAQ, per germline. The CDR3 protein is CASSRSGTRDTGELFF. The DNA for the CDR3 is TGTGCCAGCAGCCGTTCCGGGACTAGGGATACCGGGGAGCTGTTTTTT.

The chain carries TRBV7-6 and TRBJ2-7, with TRBD1 matching over 7 bases. With 3 bases clipped from V and 6 bases from J, the junction kept 5 bases outside the gene matches. Germline V gene sequence: CDR1 SGHVS, CDR2 FNYEAQ. This CDR3 is 13 amino acids long. The chain's CDR3 is CASSFGRGSEQYF. The DNA of the CDR3 is TGTGCCAGCAGCTTTGGCAGGGGGAGCGAGCAGTACTTC.

This clonotype was detected only once. The chain uses TRBV20-1 and TRBJ2-5; a possible D gene is TRBD1 (6 bases). Germline V gene data show CDR1 as DFQATT and CDR2 as SNEGSKA (reference sequence). The CDR3 extends over 13 amino acids. Trimming took 4 bases from V and 3 from J, leaving 12 bases between them. Written as DNA, the CDR3 is TGCAGTGCTATATCAGGGGATGAAGAGACCCAGTACTTC. Translation: CSAISGDEETQYF.

As concerns this clonotype: At one end, the junction sequence differs from germline, possibly due to a read error. The chain recombines TRBV24-1 with TRBJ2-3; D unresolved. This CDR3 is 13 amino acids long. The germline gives CDR1 KGHDR, CDR2 SFDVKD. CDR3 residues: CATSGRPTDTQFF. CDR3 sequence (DNA): TGTGCCACCAGTGGCAGGCCCACAGATACGCAGTTTTTT.

This chain joins TRBV9 and TRBJ2-7; D is ambiguous. With 4 bases removed from V and 7 bases from J, the gap between germline ends came to 15 bases. Per the germline V gene, CDR1 is SGDLS and CDR2 is YYNGEE. The CDR3 consists of 13 residues. The CDR3 sequence: CASSPQPYKEQYF. CDR3 nucleotide sequence: TGTGCCAGCAGCCCCCAACCGTATAAAGAGCAGTACTTC.

V usage is TRBV5-1 and J usage is TRBJ1-2; D uncertain. The germline V gene encodes CDR1 SGHRS and CDR2 YFSETQ. V lost 2 bases and J lost 8, with 13 bases in between. CDR3 length: 13 amino acids. In DNA form, the CDR3 reads TGCGCCAGCAGCTTTGAGGGCCGAGGCGGCTACACCTTC. This encodes CASSFEGRGGYTF.

The chain joins TRBV30 to TRBJ1-1; TRBD1 is a possible D gene (6 bases). Germline assignment: CDR1 GTSNPN and CDR2 SVGIG (reference sequence). CDR3 length: 14 amino acids. Trimming cost V 2 bases and J 0 bases, with 10 bases left between them. Here the CDR3 reads CAWSRGQMNTEAFF. For the CDR3, the DNA is TGTGCCTGGAGTAGAGGACAGATGAACACTGAAGCTTTCTTT.